The rows below give T cell receptor beta chains drawn from one sample of a study of response to subunit inactivated influenza vaccine. MiXCR was run by TCRdb on the RT-PCR reads, yielding one entry per CDR3 protein. The repertoire holds hundreds of thousands of distinct CDR3 sequences, with 10% to 15% as singletons. This material consisted of PBMCs from blood, taken 45 days after vaccination. The receptor set was obtained from a man aged 50 to 60 who received an inactivated influenza vaccine. The CDR3 runs from the conserved cysteine through the conserved F or W. The D gene is left open where the match is weak. Expanded clones get a size class; other rows say once, few or many, or leave the size out.

d_call: NA; v_call: TRBV29-1; clone_size: NA; j_call: TRBJ2-1; cdr3_nt: TGCAGCGTCGGGAGAGACTCCTACAATGAGCAGTTCTTC; cdr3_aa: CSVGRDSYNEQFF
d_call: NA; v_call: TRBV7-2; clone_size: many; j_call: TRBJ2-7; cdr3_nt: TGTGCCAGCAGCCCTGGACCGCCACCCTACGAGCAGTACTTC; cdr3_aa: CASSPGPPPYEQYF
d_call: TRBD2; v_call: TRBV7-8; clone_size: few; j_call: TRBJ2-2; cdr3_nt: TGTGCCAGCAGCACCACGGGCGGGAGTTACACCGGGGAGCTGTTTTTT; cdr3_aa: CASSTTGGSYTGELFF
d_call: NA; v_call: TRBV20-1; clone_size: NA; j_call: TRBJ1-4; cdr3_nt: TGCAGTGCTTGGGCGGGGTATAATGAAAAACTGTTTTTT; cdr3_aa: CSAWAGYNEKLFF
d_call: NA; v_call: TRBV7-9; clone_size: few; j_call: TRBJ2-3; cdr3_nt: TGTGCCAGCAGCAGATGGGGGGTCACAGATACGCAGTATTTT; cdr3_aa: CASSRWGVTDTQYF
d_call: NA; v_call: TRBV28; clone_size: few; j_call: TRBJ2-7; cdr3_nt: TGTGCCAGCAGTGTCCCGGGACTGTCCTACGAGCAGTACTTC; cdr3_aa: CASSVPGLSYEQYF
d_call: TRBD2; v_call: TRBV5-1; clone_size: many; j_call: TRBJ2-1; cdr3_nt: TGCGCCAGCAGCTTCGCGGGGGGTCTCAATGAGCAGTTCTTC; cdr3_aa: CASSFAGGLNEQFF
d_call: NA; v_call: TRBV6-2/TRBV6-3; clone_size: NA; j_call: TRBJ1-1; cdr3_nt: TGTGCCAGCGGAAGACAGGTTGTCACTGAAGCTTTCTTT; cdr3_aa: CASGRQVVTEAFF
d_call: NA; v_call: TRBV4-2; clone_size: NA; j_call: TRBJ1-2; cdr3_nt: TGTGCCAGCAGCCAAGAAGAAGGAGGGCCCTATGGCTACACCTTC; cdr3_aa: CASSQEEGGPYGYTF
d_call: NA; v_call: TRBV12-3/TRBV12-4; clone_size: NA; j_call: TRBJ2-1; cdr3_nt: TGTGCCAGCAGTTTATCGGCAGGGGTCAATGAGCAGTTCTTC; cdr3_aa: CASSLSAGVNEQFF
d_call: NA; v_call: TRBV29-1; clone_size: few; j_call: TRBJ2-1; cdr3_nt: TGCAGCGCCTCTCCGGGTGAGCAGTTCTTC; cdr3_aa: CSASPGEQFF
d_call: NA; v_call: TRBV7-9; clone_size: NA; j_call: TRBJ1-2; cdr3_nt: TGTGCCAGCAGGGCCGCGGCAGTTTCTAACTATGGCTACACCTTC; cdr3_aa: CASRAAAVSNYGYTF
d_call: NA; v_call: TRBV28; clone_size: NA; j_call: TRBJ1-4; cdr3_nt: TGTGCCAGCGGCCGTCTTTGGGGGGATGAAAAACTGTTTTTT; cdr3_aa: CASGRLWGDEKLFF
d_call: NA; v_call: TRBV29-1; clone_size: many; j_call: TRBJ2-5; cdr3_nt: TGCAGCGTACGACAAGCTGAAGAGACCCAGTACTTC; cdr3_aa: CSVRQAEETQYF
d_call: NA; v_call: TRBV4-3; clone_size: NA; j_call: TRBJ2-1; cdr3_nt: TGCGCCAGCAGCCAAGATCGGGCTACCAATGAGCAGTTCTTC; cdr3_aa: CASSQDRATNEQFF
d_call: NA; v_call: TRBV5-1; clone_size: many; j_call: TRBJ2-6; cdr3_nt: TGCGCCAGCAGCTTGGTCAGGGTTGGGGCCAACGTCCTGACTTTC; cdr3_aa: CASSLVRVGANVLTF
d_call: TRBD1; v_call: TRBV10-3; clone_size: many; j_call: TRBJ2-5; cdr3_nt: TGTGCCATCAGTGGGGACAGGGGCCAAGAGACCCAGTACTTC; cdr3_aa: CAISGDRGQETQYF
d_call: TRBD2; v_call: TRBV24-1; clone_size: few; j_call: TRBJ2-3; cdr3_nt: TGTGCCACCAGTTACGGGGCGGGAGAGGTCACAGATACGCAGTATTTT; cdr3_aa: CATSYGAGEVTDTQYF
d_call: NA; v_call: TRBV6-5; clone_size: few; j_call: TRBJ2-7; cdr3_nt: TGTGCCAGCAGTTACAGTTCCAGGGGTGCCTACGAGCAGTACTTC; cdr3_aa: CASSYSSRGAYEQYF
d_call: NA; v_call: TRBV20-1; clone_size: few; j_call: TRBJ2-7; cdr3_nt: TGCAGTGCTAGAGATTGGGTCGGGAGTACCCACGAGCAGTACTTC; cdr3_aa: CSARDWVGSTHEQYF
d_call: TRBD1; v_call: TRBV10-3; clone_size: NA; j_call: TRBJ1-2; cdr3_nt: TGTGCCATCGCCAATGACGGGGACAGTCCTGCCAGGGGAGACTATGGCTACACCTTC; cdr3_aa: CAIANDGDSPARGDYGYTF
d_call: TRBD1; v_call: TRBV27; clone_size: few; j_call: TRBJ2-7; cdr3_nt: TGTGCCAGCAGTGGAGACAGGGGGCGGTACGAGCAGTACTTC; cdr3_aa: CASSGDRGRYEQYF
d_call: TRBD1; v_call: TRBV5-1; clone_size: NA; j_call: TRBJ2-7; cdr3_nt: TGCGCCAGCAGTCAGCACGGGGGCGGGACAGGGTCCTACGAGCAGTACTTC; cdr3_aa: CASSQHGGGTGSYEQYF
d_call: TRBD1; v_call: TRBV7-8; clone_size: few; j_call: TRBJ1-1; cdr3_nt: TGTGCCAGCAGCTCCAGAGGGGGCGGGGGTACTGAAGCTTTCTTT; cdr3_aa: CASSSRGGGGTEAFF
d_call: TRBD1; v_call: TRBV12-3/TRBV12-4; clone_size: many; j_call: TRBJ2-7; cdr3_nt: TGTGCCAGCAGTTTCGGGACAGGGGGACACGAGCAGTACTTC; cdr3_aa: CASSFGTGGHEQYF
d_call: TRBD2; v_call: TRBV7-2; clone_size: NA; j_call: TRBJ2-3; cdr3_nt: TGTGCCAGCAGCTTAGCGTCCAGCGGGAGGTTGGCGCAGTATTTT; cdr3_aa: CASSLASSGRLAQYF
d_call: TRBD1; v_call: TRBV20-1; clone_size: NA; j_call: TRBJ1-1; cdr3_nt: TGCAGTGCTAGAGATCGACAGGGGTCGGGCTCTGAAGCTTTCTTT; cdr3_aa: CSARDRQGSGSEAFF
d_call: NA; v_call: TRBV12-3/TRBV12-4; clone_size: many; j_call: TRBJ1-5; cdr3_nt: TGTGCCAGCAGTGGCGGACAGAGCAATCAGCCCCAGCATTTT; cdr3_aa: CASSGGQSNQPQHF
d_call: NA; v_call: TRBV6-2/TRBV6-3; clone_size: many; j_call: TRBJ1-2; cdr3_nt: TGTGCCAGCAGTATGAAGATTAACTATGGCTACACCTTC; cdr3_aa: CASSMKINYGYTF
d_call: TRBD1; v_call: TRBV4-1; clone_size: NA; j_call: TRBJ2-7; cdr3_nt: TGCGCCAGCAGCCCTCGATGGGACAGCTACGAGCAGTACTTC; cdr3_aa: CASSPRWDSYEQYF
d_call: NA; v_call: TRBV9; clone_size: few; j_call: TRBJ2-2; cdr3_nt: TGTGCCAGCAGCGTAGAAATGGGGGCGGCGAACGGGGAGCTGTTTTTT; cdr3_aa: CASSVEMGAANGELFF
d_call: NA; v_call: TRBV4-1; clone_size: NA; j_call: TRBJ2-2; cdr3_nt: TGCGCCAGCAGCCAGGTCACCGATTACACCGGGGAGCTGTTTTTT; cdr3_aa: CASSQVTDYTGELFF
d_call: NA; v_call: TRBV11-2; clone_size: NA; j_call: TRBJ2-7; cdr3_nt: TGTGCCAGCAGCTTAGATCAAAAGATCTCCTACGAGCAGCACTTC; cdr3_aa: CASSLDQKISYEQHF
d_call: NA; v_call: TRBV29-1; clone_size: NA; j_call: TRBJ2-3; cdr3_nt: TGCAGCGTCCTACCACGGAGCACAGATACGCAGTATTTT; cdr3_aa: CSVLPRSTDTQYF
d_call: NA; v_call: TRBV24-1; clone_size: NA; j_call: TRBJ2-1; cdr3_nt: TGTGCCACCAGTGAGGGGCAGGGGGGTTACAATGAGCAGTTCTTC; cdr3_aa: CATSEGQGGYNEQFF
d_call: NA; v_call: TRBV12-3/TRBV12-4; clone_size: many; j_call: TRBJ2-1; cdr3_nt: TGTGCCAGCAGTTTACAGGAGGACAATGAGCAGTTCTTC; cdr3_aa: CASSLQEDNEQFF
d_call: TRBD1; v_call: TRBV12-3/TRBV12-4; clone_size: many; j_call: TRBJ1-6; cdr3_nt: TGTGCCAGCAGCGAGACAGGGGGGAATTCACCCCTCCACTTT; cdr3_aa: CASSETGGNSPLHF
d_call: TRBD2; v_call: TRBV6-9; clone_size: NA; j_call: TRBJ2-1; cdr3_nt: TGTGCCAGCAGTTATCCCCCGCTGGCGGGAGGGCCGAGGAATGAGCAGTTCTTC; cdr3_aa: CASSYPPLAGGPRNEQFF
d_call: TRBD1; v_call: TRBV29-1; clone_size: NA; j_call: TRBJ2-2; cdr3_nt: TGCAGCGTGCCTGGACAGGGTGGGACCGGGGAGCTGTTTTTT; cdr3_aa: CSVPGQGGTGELFF
d_call: TRBD2; v_call: TRBV3-1; clone_size: few; j_call: TRBJ2-1; cdr3_nt: TGTGCCAGCAGGTCTAGCGGGAGTTATGAGCAGTTCTTC; cdr3_aa: CASRSSGSYEQFF
d_call: NA; v_call: TRBV5-1; clone_size: NA; j_call: TRBJ2-5; cdr3_nt: TGCGCCAGCAGCTTGGAGGCAGGGTTTATGCAAGAGACCCAGTACTTC; cdr3_aa: CASSLEAGFMQETQYF
d_call: NA; v_call: TRBV6-1; clone_size: few; j_call: TRBJ1-5; cdr3_nt: TGTGCCAGCAGTGAGAGAGCCCAGCCCCAGCATTTT; cdr3_aa: CASSERAQPQHF
d_call: NA; v_call: TRBV2; clone_size: NA; j_call: TRBJ1-5; cdr3_nt: TGTCCCAGCAGTACAGGACCAAATCAGCCCCAGCATTTT; cdr3_aa: CPSSTGPNQPQHF
d_call: NA; v_call: TRBV6-2/TRBV6-3; clone_size: many; j_call: TRBJ2-1; cdr3_nt: TGTGCCAGCAGTTTCCCGCGAAGTAGGGGAAATGAGCAGTTCTTC; cdr3_aa: CASSFPRSRGNEQFF
d_call: TRBD1; v_call: TRBV11-2; clone_size: NA; j_call: TRBJ2-1; cdr3_nt: TGTGCCAGCCGGCCGGACAGGGGCTTTTTTGAGCAGTTCTTC; cdr3_aa: CASRPDRGFFEQFF
d_call: NA; v_call: TRBV12-3/TRBV12-4; clone_size: medium-sized; j_call: TRBJ2-3; cdr3_nt: TGTGCCAGCAGGCCCGACCGGGGGAACACGCAGTATTTT; cdr3_aa: CASRPDRGNTQYF
d_call: TRBD1; v_call: TRBV7-7; clone_size: few; j_call: TRBJ2-5; cdr3_nt: TGTGCTAGCAGCCAGGGACAGGACAACCAAGAGACCCAGTACTTC; cdr3_aa: CASSQGQDNQETQYF
d_call: TRBD1; v_call: TRBV5-6; clone_size: few; j_call: TRBJ2-2; cdr3_nt: TGTGCCAGCAGCTTGGTTGGGACAGGGTTAAGAAATCCGAACACCGGGGAGCTGTTTTTT; cdr3_aa: CASSLVGTGLRNPNTGELFF
d_call: NA; v_call: TRBV28; clone_size: NA; j_call: TRBJ2-4; cdr3_nt: TGTGCCAGCAGTTTCTTACGACCGGACTCCAAAAACATTCAGTACTTC; cdr3_aa: CASSFLRPDSKNIQYF
d_call: NA; v_call: TRBV7-9; clone_size: NA; j_call: TRBJ1-1; cdr3_nt: TGTGCCAGCAGCTTAGCGCTAAGAAGATCGACTGAAGCTTTCTTT; cdr3_aa: CASSLALRRSTEAFF
d_call: TRBD2; v_call: TRBV4-3; clone_size: few; j_call: TRBJ2-2; cdr3_nt: TGCGCCAGCAGCCAAGAGTTGTTAGCGGGAGTTACCGGGGAGCTGTTTTTT; cdr3_aa: CASSQELLAGVTGELFF
d_call: NA; v_call: TRBV10-3; clone_size: few; j_call: TRBJ2-1; cdr3_nt: TGTGCCATCAGTGATGGTTTAGATGAGCAGTTCTTC; cdr3_aa: CAISDGLDEQFF
d_call: TRBD2; v_call: TRBV7-6; clone_size: few; j_call: TRBJ2-5; cdr3_nt: TGTGCCAGCAGCTTAGATATAGCGGGAGGCCGCCGGGAGACCCAGTACTTC; cdr3_aa: CASSLDIAGGRRETQYF